This T cell receptor (beta chain) was captured by sequencing in a study of T cell changes during pregnancy in multiple sclerosis (dated by TCRdb to between 2017 and 2020). At the level of the whole study: The study examined how the T cell repertoire changed over the course of pregnancy in women with multiple sclerosis.

From a lookup of the germline V gene (reference sequence), CDR1 and CDR2 are LNHNV and YYDKDF. The CDR3 measures 14 amino acids from cysteine to phenylalanine. Only CDR3 DNA remains: 42 bases, in frame from the first base. For this chain, trimming is 1 base at the V end and 10 bases at the J end, and the number of junction bases without a gene match is 7. This clone showed up just once. Its antigen is not yet known. Base qualities are missing; no much larger clone stands one base away. Library creation used the immunoSEQ multiplex PCR assay. TCRdb provides this immuneACCESS table in a form limited to in-frame rearrangements. Some clones are lacking; in checked studies, under half of them reflect an unresolved V gene, and why the rest are absent is not known. The sample includes about 38,000 clones, with more than 70% observed a single time. 6% to 7.5% of the sample is taken by the ten largest.

Here the chain combines TRBV15 and TRBJ1-5, and 7 bases in between align with TRBD1. This sequence was found in a female donor with multiple sclerosis, enrolled in a pregnancy study. Sample: CD8+ T cells from peripheral blood mononuclear cells, taken in the third trimester of pregnancy. CDR3 reads: CATSRVADRAPQHF. The DNA sequence reads TGTGCCACCAGCAGAGTCGCCGACAGGGCACCCCAGCATTTT.